This TCR beta chain was sequenced for a study of identical twins. This clonotype was counted only a few times. The V gene's germline CDR1 is DFQATT and CDR2 SNEGSKA (reference sequence). V was clipped by 3 bases and J by 1 base, with 13 bases between them. This CDR3 contains 14 residues. Each CDR3 protein is one row after TCRdb ran MiXCR on the 5' RACE reads. The sample consists of a few hundred thousand distinct CDR3 sequences, approximately 8.3% of them appearing once. A further study also used this sample, focusing on yellow fever vaccine responses in identical twins.

This clonotype was obtained from a woman younger than 35 in good health. Sequencing was performed on CD8+ T cells sorted from blood. The gene calls are TRBV20-1 and TRBJ2-7, with D possibly being TRBD1 or TRBD2 (6 bases each). The CDR3 spells CSARGQGGSYEQYF. In nucleotides, the CDR3 is TGCAGTGCTAGGGGACAAGGAGGGTCCTACGAGCAGTACTTC.